This is a list of T cell receptor beta chains from one sample in a study of naive and memory T cell subsets. TCRdb called the UMI-ligation and nested PCR reads again in MiXCR, with one record for every CDR3 protein. The data hold some 150,000 distinct CDR3 sequences, with about 18% observed a single time. Sequencing was done on a sample of naive CD4+ T cells from blood. Receptors were obtained from a human donor in good health. The CDR3 runs from the conserved cysteine through the conserved F or W. A D gene is named only where the DNA matches it firmly. Clone size, where shown, is once, few, many, or a class for clones that have expanded.

TRBV9	TRBJ2-3	.	.	CASSETERTDTQYF	TGTGCCAGCAGCGAGACGGAACGCACAGATACGCAGTATTTT
TRBV12-3/TRBV12-4	TRBJ2-7	.	few	CASSLSAAISYEQYF	TGTGCCAGCAGTTTATCCGCAGCGATCTCCTACGAGCAGTACTTC
TRBV5-1	TRBJ2-1	TRBD2	.	CASSFYSPSGVEDEQFF	TGCGCCAGCAGCTTCTATTCCCCTAGCGGGGTTGAAGATGAGCAGTTCTTC
TRBV20-1	TRBJ2-1	.	.	CSASLDEQFF	TGCAGTGCTAGTTTGGATGAGCAGTTCTTC
TRBV28	TRBJ2-1	TRBD2	few	CASSSLLAVLADGEQFF	TGTGCCAGCAGTTCTCTACTAGCGGTCTTAGCAGACGGTGAGCAGTTCTTC
TRBV7-2	TRBJ1-2	.	few	CASSSSRVYGYTF	TGTGCCAGCAGCTCGTCCCGGGTCTATGGCTACACCTTC
TRBV28	TRBJ2-7	.	many	CASSVSPSMYEQYF	TGTGCCAGCAGCGTCTCCCCCAGCATGTACGAGCAGTACTTC
TRBV11-1	TRBJ1-2	.	.	CASSPPGGLGYGYTF	TGTGCCAGCAGCCCCCCCGGAGGTTTGGGCTATGGCTACACCTTC
TRBV9	TRBJ1-2	.	.	CASSVDPDGSRGGYTF	TGTGCCAGCAGCGTCGATCCGGACGGCTCTCGAGGTGGCTACACCTTC
TRBV20-1	TRBJ2-3	.	.	CSAPSGLTGTDTQYF	TGCAGTGCCCCCTCGGGGCTAACCGGCACAGATACGCAGTATTTT
TRBV2	TRBJ2-1	.	few	CASTAPVRLYNEQFF	TGTGCCAGCACGGCCCCCGTCCGACTCTACAATGAGCAGTTCTTC
TRBV29-1	TRBJ1-1	TRBD1	.	CSVYGQGKGNTEAFF	TGCAGCGTTTACGGACAGGGAAAGGGGAACACTGAAGCTTTCTTT
TRBV20-1	TRBJ2-7	TRBD2	few	CSAGGSPGEQYF	TGCAGTGCAGGCGGGAGTCCAGGCGAGCAGTACTTC
TRBV28	TRBJ2-5	.	many	CASSSLWPSTGIQETQYF	TGTGCCAGCAGTTCCTTATGGCCCTCTACAGGGATCCAAGAGACCCAGTACTTC
TRBV4-2	TRBJ2-1	TRBD2	.	CASSQGTSGRADANEQFF	TGTGCCAGCAGCCAAGGGACTAGCGGGAGGGCCGACGCGAATGAGCAGTTCTTC
TRBV5-5	TRBJ2-1	.	few	CASSLTYDSPGGDEQFF	TGTGCCAGCAGCTTGACGTACGACTCCCCTGGAGGGGATGAGCAGTTCTTC
TRBV12-3/TRBV12-4	TRBJ1-5	TRBD1	.	CASRHDRANQPQHF	TGTGCCAGCAGACATGACAGGGCCAATCAGCCCCAGCATTTT
TRBV5-4	TRBJ2-5	.	.	CASSFSTGIQKTQYF	TGTGCCAGCAGCTTCTCAACAGGGATTCAAAAGACCCAGTACTTC
TRBV6-6	TRBJ2-7	TRBD2	.	CASARGGGDEQYF	TGTGCCAGCGCCAGGGGCGGGGGGGACGAGCAGTACTTC
TRBV7-2	TRBJ2-1	TRBD2	few	CASSYPPSGIGEQFF	TGTGCCAGCAGCTACCCCCCTAGCGGGATTGGTGAGCAGTTCTTC
TRBV5-5	TRBJ2-5	TRBD2	once	CASSFSGRLARKQETQYF	TGTGCCAGCAGCTTCTCTGGAAGACTAGCGAGAAAACAAGAGACCCAGTACTTC
TRBV25-1	TRBJ1-1	TRBD1	few	CASSDRGNAEAFF	TGTGCCAGCAGTGACAGGGGGAACGCTGAAGCTTTCTTT
TRBV10-3	TRBJ1-5	TRBD1	.	CAISNGQGSTYQPQHF	TGTGCCATCAGTAATGGACAGGGAAGTACGTATCAGCCCCAGCATTTT